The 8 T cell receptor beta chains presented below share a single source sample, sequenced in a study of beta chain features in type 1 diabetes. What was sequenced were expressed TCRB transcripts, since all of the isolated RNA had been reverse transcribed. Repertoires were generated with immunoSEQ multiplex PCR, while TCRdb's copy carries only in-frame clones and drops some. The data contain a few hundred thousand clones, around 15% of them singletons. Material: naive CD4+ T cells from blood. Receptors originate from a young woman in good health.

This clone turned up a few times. CDR3 DNA sequence: TGTGCCAGCAGTGGAATAGCGGGCTGGCGTTACGGGGAGCTGTTTTTT. Its translation is CASSGIAGWRYGELFF. The chain employs TRBV27 and TRBJ2-2, with 7 bases that match TRBD2. V lost 5 bases, J lost 7 bases, and 13 bases stayed unmatched. CDR3 length: 16 amino acids. CDR1 MNHEY and CDR2 SMNVEV come from the germline V gene (reference sequence).

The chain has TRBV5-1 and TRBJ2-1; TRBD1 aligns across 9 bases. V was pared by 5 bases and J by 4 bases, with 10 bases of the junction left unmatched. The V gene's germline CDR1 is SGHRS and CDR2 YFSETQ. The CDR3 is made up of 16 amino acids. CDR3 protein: CASSIFGTGLYNEQFF. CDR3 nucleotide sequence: TGCGCCAGCAGTATCTTCGGGACAGGGCTATACAATGAGCAGTTCTTC.

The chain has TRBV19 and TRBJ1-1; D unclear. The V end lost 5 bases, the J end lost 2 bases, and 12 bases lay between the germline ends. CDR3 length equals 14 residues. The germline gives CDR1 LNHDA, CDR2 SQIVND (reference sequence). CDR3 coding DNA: TGTGCCAGTAGTTCTATGGCAGGAAACACTGAAGCTTTCTTT. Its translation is CASSSMAGNTEAFF.

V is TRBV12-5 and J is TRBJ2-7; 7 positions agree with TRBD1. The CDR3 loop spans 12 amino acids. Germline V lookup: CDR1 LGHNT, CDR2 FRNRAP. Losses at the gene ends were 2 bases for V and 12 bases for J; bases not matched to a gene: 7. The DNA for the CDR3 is TGTGCTAGTGGTTTGCAGGGGGAGAGGCGGTACTTC. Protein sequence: CASGLQGERRYF.

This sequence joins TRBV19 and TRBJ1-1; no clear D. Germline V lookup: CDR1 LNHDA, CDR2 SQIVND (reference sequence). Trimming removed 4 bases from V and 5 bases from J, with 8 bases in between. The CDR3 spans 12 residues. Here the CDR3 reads CASSTRVTEAFF. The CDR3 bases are TGTGCCAGTAGTACCCGAGTGACTGAAGCTTTCTTT.

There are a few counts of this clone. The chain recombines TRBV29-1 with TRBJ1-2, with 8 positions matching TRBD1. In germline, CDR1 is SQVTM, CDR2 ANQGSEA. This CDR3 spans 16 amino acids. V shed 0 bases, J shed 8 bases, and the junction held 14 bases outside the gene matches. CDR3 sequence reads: CSVEDVGQGTGFGYTF. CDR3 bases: TGCAGCGTTGAAGATGTAGGACAGGGAACAGGCTTCGGCTACACCTTC.

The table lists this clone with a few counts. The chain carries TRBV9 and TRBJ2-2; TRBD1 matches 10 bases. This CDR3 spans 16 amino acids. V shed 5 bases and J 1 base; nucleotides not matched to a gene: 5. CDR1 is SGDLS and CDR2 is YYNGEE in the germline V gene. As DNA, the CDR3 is TGTGCCAGCAGTGGGGACAGGGGATTGAACACCGGGGAGCTGTTTTTT. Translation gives CASSGDRGLNTGELFF.

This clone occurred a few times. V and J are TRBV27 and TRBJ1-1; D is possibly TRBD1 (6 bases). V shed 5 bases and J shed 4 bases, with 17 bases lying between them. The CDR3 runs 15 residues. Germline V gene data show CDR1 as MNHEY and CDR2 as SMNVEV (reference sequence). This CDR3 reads CASSRWDVRGTEAFF. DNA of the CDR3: TGTGCCAGCAGTCGTTGGGACGTCAGGGGCACTGAAGCTTTCTTT.